This T cell receptor (beta chain) was recovered during a study of identifying expanded T cells in peripheral blood. The data were produced by immunoSEQ multiplex PCR, yet TCRdb's version contains in-frame clones alone and is incomplete. The repertoire has some 65,000 clones, about 83% of them found once; the top ten carry 15% to 20%. Per the germline V gene, CDR1 is MNHNS and CDR2 is SASEGT. This CDR3 has 14 amino acids. The V segment lost 4 bases and the J segment 5 bases; nucleotides outside the gene matches: 5. Broader study findings: Technical replicates showed around 1.2 changed clones; roughly two weeks roughly 18; four weeks 19.

Notes on this clone: Its antigen is not identified.

This TCR came from a person between 18 and 75 years old in good health. The V and J genes are TRBV6-1 and TRBJ2-5, with 9 bases lining up with TRBD1. Sequenced material: blood. CDR3 in DNA: TGTGCCAGCAGTGTACAGGGGGCAGGGGAGACCCAGTACTTC. It is translated as CASSVQGAGETQYF.